This TCR beta chain was identified during a study of CD8+ T cells in alopecia areata. The treatment: oral pan-JAK inhibitor, 5-10 mg twice daily. Researchers took lesional scalp punch biopsies and peripheral blood from people who were alopecia areata patients. This clone was picked up a small number of times. The antigen remains undetermined. The CDR3 totals 13 residues. The V and J ends lost 4 bases and 2 bases respectively, with 10 bases between them. Germline V lookup: CDR1 SGHNT, CDR2 YYREEE (reference sequence). Investigators isolated RNA and reverse transcribed it into cDNA to act as the sequencing template. Libraries were prepared by immunoSEQ multiplex PCR; TCRdb keeps only in-frame clonotypes and omits some of them. The sample has some 120,000 clones, roughly three fifths seen once. Whole-study results and caveats: It was lesional scalp, especially alopecia totalis/universalis, that showed higher clonality than normal scalp. In scalp and blood during tofacitinib, many expanded lesional clones persisted. Tofacitinib produced a significant decrease in scalp clonality and in expanded CD8+ clones among the top 100.

Sequenced here: CD8+ T cells sorted from blood, sampled at week 24, from a patient treated with tofacitinib. V gene TRBV5-4 combines with J gene TRBJ2-7, with D possibly matching TRBD1 (5 bases). The sequence was obtained from a human donor with alopecia areata. This CDR3 reads CASSDRQTYEQYF. CDR3 DNA sequence: TGTGCCAGCAGCGACCGACAGACCTACGAGCAGTACTTC.